The 29 T cell receptor beta chains given below trace back to one sample, sequenced in a study of T-cell reconstitution after alpha-beta-depleted transplantation in children. The TCRbeta library incorporated unique molecular identifiers. One entry per CDR3 protein, called by TCRdb with MiXCR from the PCR reads. The sample holds about 870,000 distinct CDR3 sequences; 15% to 20% are singletons and the top ten take roughly 4.8%. Sample: PBMCs, mostly from graft donor cells, taken 360 days after TCRalphabeta/CD19-depleted stem cell transplant. These receptors originate from a male patient younger than 18 who had a stem cell transplant for acute lymphoblastic leukemia, so the T cells may come from the graft donor.

In its sample, this clonotype was seen many times. This rearrangement joins TRBV5-5 to TRBJ2-6; D is undetermined. V was clipped by 4 bases and J by 0 bases, with 14 bases between them. The CDR3 has 17 amino acids. Per germline, CDR1 SGHKS and CDR2 YYEKEE (reference sequence). The chain's CDR3 is CASSHSRGSSGANVLTF. The CDR3 DNA follows: TGTGCCAGCAGCCACAGCCGAGGAAGCTCTGGGGCCAACGTCCTGACTTTC.

This clonotype was seen a handful of times. The CDR3 region has the DNA TGTGCCAGCAGTTACCGCCGACAGAGCGCGAACACCGGGGAGCTGTTTTTT. Translating it yields CASSYRRQSANTGELFF. The V gene is TRBV6-5, the J gene TRBJ2-2, with D maybe TRBD1 (5 bases). The CDR3 has 17 residues. Deletions cut 2 bases from V and 0 bases from J, with 13 bases between. Germline lookup yields CDR1 MNHEY and CDR2 SVGAGI.

The chain is built from TRBV10-3 and TRBJ2-2; 8 bases fit TRBD2. The CDR3 length is 14 residues. After removal of 10 bases from V and 3 bases from J, the junction contained 7 bases not matched to a gene. The germline CDR1 and CDR2 sequences are ENHRY and SYGVKD. In nucleotides, the CDR3 is TGTGCCACATCGGGAGCGGGGGACACCGGGGAGCTGTTTTTT. As protein: CATSGAGDTGELFF.

The chain is built from TRBV5-1 and TRBJ2-3; 14 bases fit TRBD2. The CDR3 is 15 amino acids. The ends lost 2 bases at V and 7 bases at J; junction bases unmatched: 3. Germline CDR1 and CDR2: SGHRS and YFSETQ. The CDR3 here is CASSLGTSGSYTQYF. In DNA form, the CDR3 reads TGCGCCAGCAGCTTAGGGACTAGCGGGAGTTATACGCAGTATTTT.

This clonotype was counted only a few times. The chain links TRBV7-7 to TRBJ2-2; no definite D call. Trimming took 0 bases from V and 4 from J, leaving 6 bases between them. Germline CDR1 and CDR2: SSHAT and FNYEAQ (reference sequence). The CDR3 loop spans 14 amino acids. The chain's CDR3 is CASSLADSTGELFF. The CDR3 nucleotides are TGTGCCAGCAGCTTAGCGGATAGCACCGGGGAGCTGTTTTTT.

A few counts support this clonotype. V usage is TRBV3-1 and J usage is TRBJ2-3, with D perhaps TRBD1 or TRBD2 (6 bases each). V was shortened by 0 bases and J by 2 bases, with 18 bases between the two germline ends. The CDR3 extends over 18 amino acids. The germline V gene encodes CDR1 LGHDT and CDR2 YNNKEL (reference sequence). The CDR3 protein is CASSQEVGVRGVTDTQYF. In DNA, the CDR3 is TGTGCCAGCAGCCAAGAAGTCGGCGTGAGGGGGGTCACAGATACGCAGTATTTT.

CDR3 in DNA: TGTGCCAGCAGCTTAGGAGGACTAGACACCGGGGAGCTGTTTTTT. Its translation: CASSLGGLDTGELFF. This sequence joins TRBV11-2 and TRBJ2-2; 7 nucleotides match TRBD2. V trimming: 1 base; J trimming: 3 bases; junction bases outside the gene matches: 2. Germline V CDR1 and CDR2: SGHAT, FQNNGV. CDR3 length: 15 amino acids.

CDR3 in amino acids: CSARGSSGSPYEQYF. Written as DNA, the CDR3 is TGCAGTGCTAGAGGGTCATCCGGGAGCCCCTACGAGCAGTACTTC. The rearrangement joins TRBV20-1 to TRBJ2-7; D might be TRBD2 (6 bases). The length of the CDR3 is 15 residues. Germline V gene lookup returns CDR1 DFQATT and CDR2 SNEGSKA (reference sequence). V was trimmed by 1 base and J by 2 bases, leaving 15 bases between them.

This clonotype appeared a few times. V gene TRBV6-1 combines with J gene TRBJ2-1; TRBD2 aligns across 12 bases. V lost 5 bases, J lost 5 bases, and 7 bases stayed unmatched. Germline CDR1 reads MNHNS; CDR2 reads SASEGT. The CDR3 loop spans 16 amino acids. CDR3 protein: CASSKYRLAGDNEQFF. As DNA, the CDR3 is TGTGCCAGCAGTAAGTACCGACTAGCGGGAGACAATGAGCAGTTCTTC.

This clonotype was seen a few times. V and J are TRBV12-3 or TRBV12-4 and TRBJ2-6, with D possibly TRBD2 on 5 matching bases. This CDR3 is 16 amino acids long. Trimming took off 6 bases at V and 1 base at J, with 13 bases between the two ends. The CDR3 coding sequence is TGTGCCAGCAGCACCGGGATTAGTTCTGGGGCCAACGTCCTGACTTTC. This gives the protein CASSTGISSGANVLTF.

The sample holds a few counts of this clonotype. This chain uses TRBV5-1 with TRBJ1-1; the D gene is possibly TRBD1 (5 bases). The CDR3 has 13 amino acids. V was trimmed by 0 bases and J by 6 bases, leaving 9 bases between them. The germline gives CDR1 SGHRS, CDR2 YFSETQ. For the CDR3, the DNA is TGCGCCAGCAGCTTGGGTGGGGCCCCTGAAGCTTTCTTT. It codes for CASSLGGAPEAFF.

The table lists this clonotype with a few counts. V and J are TRBV5-1 and TRBJ2-7; 9 nucleotides line up with TRBD1. CDR3 length: 16 amino acids. V dropped 4 bases and J dropped 3; count of bases not matched to a gene: 11. Germline CDR1 reads SGHRS; CDR2 reads YFSETQ. The chain's CDR3 is CASSPYFPGQGYEQYF. CDR3 nucleotide sequence: TGCGCCAGCAGCCCATACTTCCCGGGACAGGGCTACGAGCAGTACTTC.

This clonotype was found a few times. The chain recombines TRBV4-1 with TRBJ2-2, with D perhaps matching TRBD1 or TRBD2 (5 bases each). Germline V gene data show CDR1 as MGHRA and CDR2 as YSYEKL. The V end was cut by 4 bases, the J end by 8 bases, with 17 bases between. This CDR3 has 15 amino acids. The CDR3 is CASSLTGTSGGELFF. DNA for the CDR3: TGCGCCAGCAGCCTAACCGGGACCTCCGGGGGGGAGCTGTTTTTT.

This sequence joins TRBV24-1 and TRBJ2-3; no clear D gene. The V end was cut by 4 bases, the J end by 2 bases, with 6 bases between. The CDR3 covers 13 residues. Germline V lookup: CDR1 KGHDR, CDR2 SFDVKD. The CDR3 loop is CATSDSITDTQYF. The CDR3 nucleotides are TGTGCCACCAGTGACAGCATCACAGATACGCAGTATTTT.

This clonotype has a handful of counts. This sequence joins TRBV10-3 and TRBJ2-5; possibly TRBD2 for D (5 bases). The CDR3 runs to 16 residues. In germline, CDR1 is ENHRY, CDR2 SYGVKD. The V end was cut by 0 bases, the J end by 1 base, with 12 bases between. CDR3 loop: CAISESWTYFQETQYF. For the CDR3, the DNA is TGTGCCATCAGTGAGTCCTGGACTTACTTCCAAGAGACCCAGTACTTC.

The chain is built from TRBV30 and TRBJ2-6; the D gene could be TRBD1 or TRBD2 (5 bases each). V gave up 5 bases and J gave up 3 bases, with 17 bases separating them. The CDR3 extends over 16 amino acids. Germline CDR1 is GTSNPN and CDR2 is SVGIG (reference sequence). CDR3 region: CAWLPEGESGANVLTF. Written as DNA, the CDR3 is TGTGCCTGGCTCCCGGAAGGGGAGAGTGGGGCCAACGTCCTGACTTTC. Drawing the rest from reference TRBV30 and TRBJ2-6, the complete variable domain is SQTIHQWPATLVQPVGSPLSLECTVEGTSNPNLYWYRQAAGRGLQLLFYSVGIGQISSEVPQNLSASRPQDRQFILSSKKLLLSDSGFYLCAWLPEGESGANVLTFGAGSRLTVL.

There are many counts of this clonotype. This chain connects TRBV6-5 to TRBJ2-1, with unresolved D. The CDR3 is made up of 17 amino acids. Trimming left V 6 bases short and J 8 bases short, with 26 bases between. Germline CDR1 and CDR2: MNHEY and SVGAGI. The CDR3 region is CASSPRSRPRVGDEQFF. In DNA, the CDR3 is TGTGCCAGCAGCCCCCGTTCCCGACCTAGGGTTGGGGATGAGCAGTTCTTC.

This clonotype has just a few counts. This chain joins TRBV24-1 and TRBJ2-5; 9 bases line up with TRBD1. With V trimmed by 4 bases and J by 5 bases, 19 bases remained unmatched. Per germline, CDR1 KGHDR and CDR2 SFDVKD. The CDR3 is made up of 19 amino acids. The CDR3 nucleotides are TGTGCCACCAGTGAAAATCTAGGTTCGAACAGGGGGCCTCGGGAGACCCAGTACTTC. Protein product: CATSENLGSNRGPRETQYF.

The chain has TRBV14 and TRBJ2-3; D possibly corresponds to TRBD1 (6 bases). V shed 4 bases and J shed 6 bases, with 23 bases lying between them. Germline-derived CDR1 and CDR2 are SGHDN and FVKESK. The CDR3 totals 17 residues. The CDR3 spells CASSPGFLGAYGDTQYF. DNA for the CDR3: TGTGCCAGCAGCCCGGGTTTTCTGGGGGCCTACGGGGATACGCAGTATTTT.

The V call is TRBV29-1, the J call TRBJ2-3; 7 bases are shared with TRBD2. V lost 5 bases, J lost 2 bases, and 10 bases stayed unmatched. Germline CDR1 reads SQVTM; CDR2 reads ANQGSEA. The CDR3 loop spans 15 amino acids. The CDR3 is CSVPLPSGFTDTQYF. CDR3 sequence (DNA): TGCAGCGTTCCCCTCCCTAGCGGATTCACAGATACGCAGTATTTT.

This clonotype occurred many times. J is TRBJ2-1 and V is TRBV29-1; no clear D gene. The length of the CDR3 is 12 residues. In germline, CDR1 is SQVTM, CDR2 ANQGSEA. The V end was cut by 3 bases, the J end by 4 bases, with 7 bases between. The CDR3 nucleotides are TGCAGCGTTGACTCCGGGTACAATGAGCAGTTCTTC. This translates into CSVDSGYNEQFF.

This chain uses TRBV12-3 or TRBV12-4 with TRBJ2-7; D is ambiguous. This CDR3 is built from 13 residues. The V and J ends lost 5 bases and 6 bases respectively, with 14 bases between them. The CDR3 coding sequence is TGTGCCAGCAGTCAAAGGAAGCTGGCCGAGCAGTACTTC. This codes for CASSQRKLAEQYF.

The chain employs TRBV29-1 and TRBJ2-5; D could derive from TRBD1 or TRBD2 (6 bases each). The ends were cut back, 3 bases at V and 5 bases at J, with 13 bases in the middle. The CDR3 is made up of 13 amino acids. Germline V gives CDR1 SQVTM, CDR2 ANQGSEA. The CDR3 region has the DNA TGCAGCGTTGATAGCGGACAGCTGGAGACCCAGTACTTC. Protein product: CSVDSGQLETQYF.

This clonotype appeared a few times. The rearrangement uses TRBV15 and TRBJ2-4, with 7 bases fitting TRBD2. Trimming took 2 bases from V and 5 from J; bases not matched to a gene: 18. The CDR3 consists of 19 residues. In germline, CDR1 is LNHNV, CDR2 YYDKDF (reference sequence). The CDR3 reads CATSRRGPSPSSGENIQYF. The CDR3, as DNA: TGTGCCACCAGCAGAAGAGGGCCCTCCCCCTCTAGCGGTGAAAACATTCAGTACTTC.

J is TRBJ2-7 and V is TRBV4-1; TRBD1 matches at 8 bases. J lost 2 bases, V lost 2 bases, and 14 bases had no gene match. Germline V gene sequence: CDR1 MGHRA, CDR2 YSYEKL. The CDR3 is 18 residues long. The CDR3 DNA sequence: TGCGCCAGCAGCCAATGGGCGACAGGGGTATTCGGGCCCTACGAGCAGTACTTC. Amino acid sequence: CASSQWATGVFGPYEQYF.

In its sample, this clonotype was seen many times. The rearrangement links TRBV29-1 to TRBJ1-1; D is unclear. Trimming took off 2 bases at V and 5 bases at J, with 9 bases between the two ends. The length of the CDR3 is 12 residues. The germline CDR1 and CDR2 sequences are SQVTM and ANQGSEA. CDR3 loop: CSVEMGGTEAFF. DNA of the CDR3: TGCAGCGTTGAAATGGGAGGGACTGAAGCTTTCTTT.

This chain links TRBV20-1 with TRBJ2-5, with 7 bases aligning to TRBD2. Per the germline V gene, CDR1 is DFQATT and CDR2 is SNEGSKA (reference sequence). The V segment lost 5 bases and the J segment 0 bases; nucleotides outside the gene matches: 6. The length of the CDR3 is 14 residues. For the CDR3, the DNA is TGCAGTGCTGCTAGCGGTGGGCACCAAGAGACCCAGTACTTC. Residues: CSAASGGHQETQYF.

A word on this clonotype: At one of its ends the junction is not consistent with the germline gene, which may arise from a read error. The rearrangement uses TRBV5-6 and TRBJ2-5; 7 positions agree with TRBD2. Germline loops: CDR1 SGHDT, CDR2 YYEEEE. The CDR3 is made up of 18 amino acids. In DNA form, the CDR3 reads TGTGCCAGCCGCTTCGGCGGCGGGAGAGGTGGCTACCAAGAGACCCAGTACTTC. Amino acid sequence: CASRFGGGRGGYQETQYF.

This clonotype was seen only a few times. V is TRBV3-1 and J is TRBJ2-2; 7 bases align to TRBD2. The germline CDR1 and CDR2 sequences are LGHDT and YNNKEL (reference sequence). The junction had 11 bases not matched to a gene; V was cut back by 1 base and J by 3 bases. This CDR3 is 18 amino acids long. As DNA, the CDR3 is TGTGCCAGCAGCCAAGTGTCTGGCGGGGCGGGGGACACCGGGGAGCTGTTTTTT. This translates into CASSQVSGGAGDTGELFF.